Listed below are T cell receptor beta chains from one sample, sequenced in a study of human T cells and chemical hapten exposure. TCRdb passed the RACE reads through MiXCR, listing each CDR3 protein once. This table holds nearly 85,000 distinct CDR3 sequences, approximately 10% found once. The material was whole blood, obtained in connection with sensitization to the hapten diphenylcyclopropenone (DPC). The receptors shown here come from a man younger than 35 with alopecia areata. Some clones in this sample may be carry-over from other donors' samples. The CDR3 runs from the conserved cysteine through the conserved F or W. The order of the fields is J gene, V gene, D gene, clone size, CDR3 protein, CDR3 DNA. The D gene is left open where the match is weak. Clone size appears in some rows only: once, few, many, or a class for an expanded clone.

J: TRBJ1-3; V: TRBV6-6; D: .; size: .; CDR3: CASSYSTSKSGNTIYF; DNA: TGTGCCAGCAGTTACAGTACCTCGAAGTCTGGAAACACCATATATTTT
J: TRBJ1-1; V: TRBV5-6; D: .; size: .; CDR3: CASSLETGMNTEAFF; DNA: TGTGCCAGCAGCTTGGAAACAGGAATGAACACTGAAGCTTTCTTT
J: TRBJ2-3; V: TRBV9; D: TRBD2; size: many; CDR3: CASRPTSGSTDTQYF; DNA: TGTGCCAGCAGACCGACTAGCGGTAGCACAGATACGCAGTATTTT
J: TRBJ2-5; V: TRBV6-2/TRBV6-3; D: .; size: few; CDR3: CASRLSETQYF; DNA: TGTGCCAGCAGATTGTCGGAGACCCAGTACTTC
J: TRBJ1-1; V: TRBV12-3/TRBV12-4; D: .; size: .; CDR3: CASSLRPGTEAFF; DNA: TGTGCCAGCAGTTTAAGGCCCGGGACTGAAGCTTTCTTT
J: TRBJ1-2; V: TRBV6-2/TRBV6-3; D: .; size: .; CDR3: CASSSNAAVDYGYTF; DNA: TGTGCCAGCAGTTCTAATGCGGCGGTGGACTATGGCTACACCTTC
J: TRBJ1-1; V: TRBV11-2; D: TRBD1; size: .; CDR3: CASSPRQGAEAFF; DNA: TGTGCCAGCAGCCCCCGACAGGGGGCTGAAGCTTTCTTT
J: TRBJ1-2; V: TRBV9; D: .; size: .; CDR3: CASSREGVNYGYTF; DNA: TGTGCCAGCAGCCGCGAGGGGGTAAATTATGGCTACACCTTC
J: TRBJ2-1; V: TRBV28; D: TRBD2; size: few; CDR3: CASTPAGGQSNEQFF; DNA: TGTGCCAGCACCCCAGCGGGGGGGCAATCCAATGAGCAGTTCTTC
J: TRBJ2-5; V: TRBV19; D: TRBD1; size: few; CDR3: CASSGDREETQYF; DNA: TGTGCCAGTAGTGGGGACAGGGAAGAGACCCAGTACTTC
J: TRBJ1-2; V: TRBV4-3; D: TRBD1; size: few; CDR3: CASSQGTGGFGYTF; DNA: TGCGCCAGCAGCCAAGGAACAGGGGGCTTTGGCTACACCTTC
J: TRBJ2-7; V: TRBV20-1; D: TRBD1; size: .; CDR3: CSASFQGDPYEQYF; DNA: TGCAGTGCTAGTTTCCAGGGGGACCCCTACGAGCAGTACTTC
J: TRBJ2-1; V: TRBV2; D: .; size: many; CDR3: CASSLRGREDEQFF; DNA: TGTGCCAGCAGTCTACGTGGCAGGGAGGATGAGCAGTTCTTC
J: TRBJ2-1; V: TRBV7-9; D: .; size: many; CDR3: CASSNRGNEQFF; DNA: TGTGCCAGCAGCAACCGAGGAAATGAGCAGTTCTTC
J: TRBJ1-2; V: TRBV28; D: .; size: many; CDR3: CASSSPGRGENYGYTF; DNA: TGTGCCAGCAGTTCACCCGGGCGGGGCGAGAACTATGGCTACACCTTC
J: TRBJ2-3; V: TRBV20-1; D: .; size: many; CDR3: CSARVSGRGTDTQYF; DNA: TGCAGTGCTAGAGTGTCGGGCAGGGGCACAGATACGCAGTATTTT
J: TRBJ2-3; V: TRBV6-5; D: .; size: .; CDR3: CASSYYGSTDTQYF; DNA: TGTGCCAGCAGCTACTACGGCAGCACAGATACGCAGTATTTT
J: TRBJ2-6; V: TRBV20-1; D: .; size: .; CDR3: CSAESYSGANVLTF; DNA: TGCAGTGCTGAAAGTTACTCTGGGGCCAACGTCCTGACTTTC
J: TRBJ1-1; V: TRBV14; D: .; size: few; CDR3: CASSRALNTEAFF; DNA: TGTGCCAGCAGCCGCGCTCTGAACACTGAAGCTTTCTTT
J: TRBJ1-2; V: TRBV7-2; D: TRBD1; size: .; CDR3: CASSLYDRASNYGYTF; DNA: TGTGCCAGCAGCTTATATGACAGGGCGTCTAACTATGGCTACACCTTC
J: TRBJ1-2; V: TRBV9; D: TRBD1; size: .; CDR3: CASSSPRDREPRGYGYTF; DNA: TGTGCCAGCAGCTCCCCCCGGGACAGGGAACCTCGTGGCTATGGCTACACCTTC
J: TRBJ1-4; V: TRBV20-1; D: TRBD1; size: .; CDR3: CSAAPGQTNEKLFF; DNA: TGCAGTGCGGCACCGGGACAGACTAATGAAAAACTGTTTTTT
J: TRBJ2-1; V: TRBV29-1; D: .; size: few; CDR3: CSVGPGAGEQFF; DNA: TGCAGCGTTGGCCCGGGGGCCGGTGAGCAGTTCTTC
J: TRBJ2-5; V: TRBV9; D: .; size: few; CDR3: CASSVDLGGETQYF; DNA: TGTGCCAGCAGCGTAGACCTGGGCGGGGAGACCCAGTACTTC
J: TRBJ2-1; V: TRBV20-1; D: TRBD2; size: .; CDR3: CSARRLAGVSYNEQFF; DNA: TGCAGTGCTAGACGACTAGCGGGGGTGTCCTACAATGAGCAGTTCTTC
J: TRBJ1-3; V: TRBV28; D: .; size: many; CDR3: CASSLGTDGTTIYF; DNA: TGTGCCAGCAGTTTAGGGACTGATGGAACCACCATATATTTT
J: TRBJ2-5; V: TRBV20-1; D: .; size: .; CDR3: CSAWTVQETQYF; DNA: TGCAGTGCTTGGACAGTTCAAGAGACCCAGTACTTC
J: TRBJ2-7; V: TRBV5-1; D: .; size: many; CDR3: CASSWTAGSSYEQYF; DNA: TGCGCCAGCAGCTGGACAGCGGGTAGCTCCTACGAGCAGTACTTC
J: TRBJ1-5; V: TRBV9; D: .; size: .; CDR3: CASSVSLNQPQHF; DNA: TGTGCCAGCAGCGTATCCCTCAATCAGCCCCAGCATTTT
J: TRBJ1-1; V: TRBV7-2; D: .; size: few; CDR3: CASSPRRGRTEAFF; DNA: TGTGCCAGCAGCCCCCGAAGGGGCCGAACTGAAGCTTTCTTT
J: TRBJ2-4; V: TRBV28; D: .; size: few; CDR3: CASSLRDIQYF; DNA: TGTGCCAGCAGTTTAAGGGACATTCAGTACTTC
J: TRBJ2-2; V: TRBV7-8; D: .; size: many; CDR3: CASSLDWQGVFGGELFF; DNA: TGTGCCAGCAGCTTAGATTGGCAGGGCGTATTTGGCGGGGAGCTGTTTTTT
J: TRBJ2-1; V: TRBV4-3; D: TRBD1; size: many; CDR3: CASSQRDRGILEDNEQFF; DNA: TGCGCCAGCAGCCAGCGGGACAGGGGGATTCTGGAAGACAATGAGCAGTTCTTC
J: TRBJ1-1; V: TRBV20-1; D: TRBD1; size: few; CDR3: CSAIQGTPEAFF; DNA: TGCAGTGCTATACAGGGGACTCCTGAAGCTTTCTTT
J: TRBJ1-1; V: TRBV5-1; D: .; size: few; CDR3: CASSSDGAGDTEAFF; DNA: TGCGCCAGCAGCTCCGACGGTGCGGGTGACACTGAAGCTTTCTTT
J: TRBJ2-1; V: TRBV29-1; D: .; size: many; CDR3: CSVDAGRSYNEQFF; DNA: TGCAGCGTTGATGCGGGAAGATCCTACAATGAGCAGTTCTTC
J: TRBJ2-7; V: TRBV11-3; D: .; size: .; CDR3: CASSPRHYEQYF; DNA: TGTGCCAGCAGCCCGAGGCACTACGAGCAGTACTTC
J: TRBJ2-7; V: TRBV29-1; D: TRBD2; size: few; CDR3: CSVYSGGGIYEQYF; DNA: TGCAGCGTGTACTCCGGGGGAGGGATCTACGAGCAGTACTTC
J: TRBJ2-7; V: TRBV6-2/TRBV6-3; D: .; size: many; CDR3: CASSPGDGGSYEQYF; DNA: TGTGCCAGCAGTCCTGGGGACGGAGGATCCTACGAGCAGTACTTC
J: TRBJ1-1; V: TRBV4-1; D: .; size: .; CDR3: CASSQQFTEAFF; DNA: TGCGCCAGCAGCCAACAATTCACTGAAGCTTTCTTT
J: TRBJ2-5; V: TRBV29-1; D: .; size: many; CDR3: CSVEGRDPGETQYF; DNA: TGCAGCGTTGAAGGCCGGGACCCGGGGGAGACCCAGTACTTC
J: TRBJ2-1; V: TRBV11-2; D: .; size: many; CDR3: CASSLSTGTYNEQFF; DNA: TGTGCCAGCAGCTTAAGTACGGGCACCTACAATGAGCAGTTCTTC
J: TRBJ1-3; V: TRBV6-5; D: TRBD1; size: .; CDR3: CASSYAHRDRSLGNTIYF; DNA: TGTGCCAGCAGTTATGCCCACCGGGACAGATCCCTTGGAAACACCATATATTTT
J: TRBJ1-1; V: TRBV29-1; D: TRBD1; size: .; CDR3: CSVGTGLDTEAFF; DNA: TGCAGCGTTGGGACAGGGTTGGACACTGAAGCTTTCTTT
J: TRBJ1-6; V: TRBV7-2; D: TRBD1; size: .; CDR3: CASSPRDSNSPLHF; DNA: TGTGCCAGCAGCCCCCGGGACAGTAATTCACCCCTCCACTTT
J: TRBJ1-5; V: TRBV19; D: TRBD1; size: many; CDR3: CASSVDRVGNQPQHF; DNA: TGTGCCAGTAGCGTCGACAGGGTGGGGAATCAGCCCCAGCATTTT
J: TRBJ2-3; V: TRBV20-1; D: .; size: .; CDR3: CSARGRVPDTQYF; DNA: TGCAGTGCTAGAGGAAGAGTCCCCGATACGCAGTATTTT
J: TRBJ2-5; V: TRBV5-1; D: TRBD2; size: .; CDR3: CASSPGTSGGTQYF; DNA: TGCGCCAGCAGCCCCGGGACTAGCGGCGGTACCCAGTACTTC
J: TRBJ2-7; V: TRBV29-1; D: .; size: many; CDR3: CSVEDRAQRSYEQYF; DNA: TGCAGCGTTGAAGATAGAGCCCAGCGCTCCTACGAGCAGTACTTC
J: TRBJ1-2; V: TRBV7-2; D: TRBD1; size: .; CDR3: CASSATGVANYGYTF; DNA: TGTGCCAGCAGCGCGACAGGGGTAGCTAACTATGGCTACACCTTC
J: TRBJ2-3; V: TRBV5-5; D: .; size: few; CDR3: CASSFKGADTQYF; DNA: TGTGCCAGCAGCTTCAAGGGTGCAGATACGCAGTATTTT
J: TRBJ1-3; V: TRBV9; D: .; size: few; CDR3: CASSAGGAGGNTIYF; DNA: TGTGCCAGCAGCGCCGGGGGCGCAGGAGGAAACACCATATATTTT
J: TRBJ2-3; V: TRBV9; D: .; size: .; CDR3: CASSVDPTGTDTQYF; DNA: TGTGCCAGCAGCGTAGACCCGACAGGCACAGATACGCAGTATTTT
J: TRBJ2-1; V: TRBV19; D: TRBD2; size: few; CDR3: CASSIAPGLAVYNEQFF; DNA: TGTGCCAGTAGTATAGCCCCGGGACTAGCGGTCTACAATGAGCAGTTCTTC
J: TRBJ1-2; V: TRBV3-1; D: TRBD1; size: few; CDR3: CASSQWTGIYGYTF; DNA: TGTGCCAGCAGCCAGTGGACAGGGATCTATGGCTACACCTTC
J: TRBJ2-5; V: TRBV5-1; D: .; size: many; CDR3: CASSLASRQETQYF; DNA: TGCGCCAGCAGCTTGGCCTCCAGACAAGAGACCCAGTACTTC
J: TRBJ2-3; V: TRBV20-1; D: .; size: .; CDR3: CSADRDSYYSTDTQYF; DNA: TGCAGTGCGGACCGGGACTCGTATTATAGCACAGATACGCAGTATTTT